These 20 T cell receptor beta chains share one sample of origin, sequenced in a study of Tregs in tolerant kidney transplant recipients (dated by TCRdb to between 2017 and 2020). The transplants used related donors along with nonmyeloablative bone marrow transplantation, and in the human trials mixed chimerism was transient. Receptor libraries were prepared by the immunoSEQ multiplex PCR assay. As stored in TCRdb, this immuneACCESS dataset retains in-frame rearrangements with V and J assigned. A fraction of the clones does not appear; measured against another copy, unresolved V genes explain less than half of the discrepancy, and the remainder lacks a known reason. The sample profile shows about 52,000 clones; around 90% of them were found once. The top ten constitute about 15% of the sample. The starting material was CD8+ T cells from blood (PBMCs), obtained 24 months after the transplant. The receptor set was obtained from a human patient who received a combined kidney and bone marrow transplant. Where a transplant has occurred, the graft donor may have supplied some of the T cells.

The chain couples TRBV11-2 to TRBJ2-7; D possibly corresponds to TRBD2 (5 bases). Trimming stripped 7 bases from V and 4 bases from J, with 20 bases between. There are 15 residues in the CDR3. In germline, CDR1 is SGHAT, CDR2 FQNNGV. CDR3 nucleotide sequence: TGTGCCAGCACTCCCCCTCCTAGCCGCGGGTACGAGCAGTACTTC. It specifies CASTPPPSRGYEQYF.

The rearrangement uses TRBV5-5 and TRBJ1-1; D is ambiguous. V was shortened by 0 bases and J by 5 bases, with 14 bases between the two germline ends. From germline, CDR1 is SGHKS and CDR2 YYEKEE (reference sequence). The CDR3 runs 15 residues. CDR3: CASSLVSLPGTEAFF. The DNA for the CDR3 is TGTGCCAGCAGCTTGGTATCTCTTCCCGGGACTGAAGCTTTCTTT.

The chain joins TRBV7-6 to TRBJ2-4, with D possibly being TRBD1 (5 bases). CDR3 length: 15 residues. V shed 1 base and J shed 1 base, with 8 bases lying between them. Germline values: CDR1 SGHVS, CDR2 FNYEAQ. CDR3 sequence reads: CASSLGQGAKNIQYF. In DNA, the CDR3 is TGTGCCAGCAGCTTAGGGCAGGGTGCCAAAAACATTCAGTACTTC.

The J gene is TRBJ1-4, the V gene TRBV19; possibly TRBD1 for D (5 bases). V was cut by 1 base and J by 6 bases, with 9 bases left in between. Germline-derived CDR1 and CDR2 are LNHDA and SQIVND (reference sequence). The CDR3 extends over 14 amino acids. As DNA, the CDR3 is TGTGCCAGTAGTATAGCGGGGGGGGATGAAAAACTGTTTTTT. Encoded protein: CASSIAGGDEKLFF. The full variable domain, in which reference TRBV19 and TRBJ1-4 provide the parts outside the CDR3, is DGGITQSPKYLFRKEGQNVTLSCEQNLNHDAMYWYRQDPGQGLRLIYYSQIVNDFQKGDIAEGYSVSREKKESFPLTVTSAQKNPTAFYLCASSIAGGDEKLFFGSGTQLSVL.

The chain employs TRBV6-5 and TRBJ2-5, with D uncertain. Germline CDR1 is MNHEY and CDR2 is SVGAGI. This CDR3 has 16 residues. Trimming removed 6 bases from V and 0 bases from J, with 17 bases in between. This CDR3 is CASSYGSATYQETQYF. CDR3 DNA sequence: TGTGCCAGCAGCTACGGTTCCGCCACTTACCAAGAGACCCAGTACTTC.

The gene calls are TRBV4-3 and TRBJ2-2, with 10 positions matching TRBD1. Per germline, CDR1 LGHNA and CDR2 YSLEER. The CDR3 sequence is 17 residues long. The V and J ends lost 1 base and 3 bases, in that order; junction bases with no gene match: 5. CDR3 amino acids: CASSQGGQGFYTGELFF. CDR3 nucleotide sequence: TGCGCCAGCAGCCAAGGGGGACAGGGGTTTTACACCGGGGAGCTGTTTTTT.

The CDR3 DNA follows: TGTGCCACCAAGACAGGGGTCTCTGGGGCCAACGTCCTGACTTTC. Encoded protein: CATKTGVSGANVLTF. The rearrangement joins TRBV2 to TRBJ2-6, with 8 bases matching TRBD1. The junction had 5 bases not matched to a gene; V was cut back by 10 bases and J by 0 bases. CDR1 is SNHLY, CDR2 FYNNEI, per germline. This CDR3 is built from 15 residues.

J is TRBJ2-7 and V is TRBV4-1, with 10 bases lining up with TRBD1. Trimming took 5 bases from V and 3 from J; bases not matched to a gene: 7. CDR1 is MGHRA and CDR2 is YSYEKL in the germline V gene. This CDR3 spans 15 amino acids. CDR3 residues: CASSLRTGGGYEQYF. The CDR3 DNA is TGCGCCAGCAGCTTAAGGACAGGGGGAGGCTACGAGCAGTACTTC.

The chain combines TRBV7-9 with TRBJ1-2; 8 bases are a match to TRBD1. After removal of 6 bases from V and 8 bases from J, the junction contained 20 bases not matched to a gene. The CDR3 totals 17 residues. Germline CDR1 is SEHNR and CDR2 is FQNEAQ (reference sequence). The CDR3 sequence is CASSMTPGQAPVQGYTF. Here the CDR3 DNA reads TGTGCCAGCAGTATGACGCCGGGACAGGCCCCTGTGCAGGGCTACACCTTC.

The rearrangement uses TRBV2 and TRBJ1-1; maybe TRBD1 (6 bases). Trimming cost V 8 bases and J 4 bases, with 17 bases left between them. The CDR3 is 14 residues long. CDR1 is SNHLY, CDR2 FYNNEI, per germline. The CDR3 reads CASGYREVSTEAFF. Here the CDR3 DNA reads TGTGCCAGCGGCTACAGGGAAGTGAGCACTGAAGCTTTCTTT.

The CDR3 here is CASSQDRVRGQPQHF. CDR3 in DNA: TGTGCCAGCAGCCAAGACAGAGTACGGGGTCAGCCCCAGCATTTT. The rearrangement links TRBV4-2 to TRBJ1-5; D uncertain. This CDR3 has 15 amino acids. V lost 0 bases and J 6 bases, leaving 12 bases between the germline ends. CDR1 and CDR2 from the germline V gene are LGHNA and YNFKEQ.

The rearrangement links TRBV9 to TRBJ2-3; the match to TRBD1 covers 10 bases. Germline assignment: CDR1 SGDLS and CDR2 YYNGEE. V dropped 3 bases and J dropped 2; count of bases not matched to a gene: 6. This CDR3 is built from 16 residues. The CDR3 coding sequence is TGTGCCAGCAGCGCTCCGGGACAGGGGATCACAGATACGCAGTATTTT. Its translation: CASSAPGQGITDTQYF. Supplemented by reference TRBV9 and TRBJ2-3, the full variable domain reads DSGVTQTPKHLITATGQRVTLRCSPRSGDLSVYWYQQSLDQGLQFLIQYYNGEERAKGNILERFSAQQFPDLHSELNLSSLELGDSALYFCASSAPGQGITDTQYFGPGTRLTVL.

The chain links TRBV9 to TRBJ2-7; D perhaps matches TRBD2 (6 bases). Germline CDR1 reads SGDLS; CDR2 reads YYNGEE. This CDR3 is built from 12 residues. Trimming pared 3 bases from V and 4 bases from J, leaving 8 bases between. CDR3 loop: CASSGRVYEQYF. CDR3 nucleotide sequence: TGTGCCAGCAGCGGGAGGGTTTACGAGCAGTACTTC. Full variable domain (remainder filled in from reference TRBV9 and TRBJ2-7): DSGVTQTPKHLITATGQRVTLRCSPRSGDLSVYWYQQSLDQGLQFLIQYYNGEERAKGNILERFSAQQFPDLHSELNLSSLELGDSALYFCASSGRVYEQYFGPGTRLTVT.

This chain uses TRBV30 with TRBJ2-1; 9 positions agree with TRBD2. Germline-derived CDR1 and CDR2 are GTSNPN and SVGIG (reference sequence). V lost 8 bases and J lost 8; bases outside the gene matches: 7. The CDR3 length is 12 residues. The CDR3 protein is CAMGLALDEQFF. The CDR3, as DNA: TGTGCCATGGGACTAGCCCTCGATGAGCAGTTCTTC. The full variable domain, rest sourced from reference TRBV30 and TRBJ2-1, is SQTIHQWPATLVQPVGSPLSLECTVEGTSNPNLYWYRQAAGRGLQLLFYSVGIGQISSEVPQNLSASRPQDRQFILSSKKLLLSDSGFYLCAMGLALDEQFFGPGTRLTVL.

The rearrangement uses TRBV18 and TRBJ1-1; TRBD1 matches 7 bases. The trim removed 4 bases at V and 0 bases at J, leaving 17 bases unmatched. This CDR3 comprises 19 residues. CDR1 and CDR2 from the germline V gene are KGHSH and LQKENI. In DNA form, the CDR3 reads TGTGCCAGCTCACGGGTCAGGGACAGATACCCGGGGGTGAACACTGAAGCTTTCTTT. Its protein product is CASSRVRDRYPGVNTEAFF. Full variable domain (missing parts from reference TRBV18 and TRBJ1-1): NAGVMQNPRHLVRRRGQEARLRCSPMKGHSHVYWYRQLPEEGLKFMVYLQKENIIDESGMPKERFSAEFPKEGPSILRIQQVVRGDSAAYFCASSRVRDRYPGVNTEAFFGQGTRLTVV.

In nucleotides, the CDR3 is TGTGCCAGTAGTATAGACAGGGGCTTCGATCAGCCCCAGCATTTT. Translated: CASSIDRGFDQPQHF. J is TRBJ1-5 and V is TRBV19, with D perhaps TRBD1 (6 bases). The germline V gene encodes CDR1 LNHDA and CDR2 SQIVND (reference sequence). The CDR3 extends over 15 amino acids. Trimming removed 0 bases at V and 5 bases at J, with 11 bases between.

With respect to this clone: The junction shows a germline mismatch at one end, possibly a read error. Distinct nucleotide sequences in the sample also encode this CDR3. The V gene is TRBV4-1, the J gene TRBJ1-6; D ambiguous. This CDR3 has 15 amino acids. The germline gives CDR1 MGHRA, CDR2 YSYEKL. The chain's CDR3 is CASSQEHRDYSPLHF. Here the CDR3 DNA reads TGCGCCAGCAGCCAAGAGCACAGAGATTATTCCCCCCTCCACTTT.

The CDR3 region is CASSPRGSQSGYTF. The CDR3 DNA sequence: TGTGCCAGCAGCCCAAGAGGCTCGCAATCCGGCTACACCTTC. The chain carries TRBV6-4 and TRBJ1-2; D is uncertain. Germline CDR1 is MRHNA and CDR2 is SNTAGT. Trimming removed 6 bases from V and 8 bases from J, with 19 bases in between. The CDR3 loop spans 14 amino acids.

J is TRBJ2-7 and V is TRBV7-3; possible D gene TRBD1, 5 bases. Germline values: CDR1 SGHTA, CDR2 FQGTGA. There are 13 residues in the CDR3. The V end was cut by 0 bases, the J end by 6 bases, with 9 bases between. For the CDR3, the DNA is TGTGCCAGCAGCTTAACAATACAGGCCGAGCAGTACTTC. This encodes CASSLTIQAEQYF. Full variable domain (rest looked up from reference TRBV7-3 and TRBJ2-7): GAGVSQTPSNKVTEKGKYVELRCDPISGHTALYWYRQSLGQGPEFLIYFQGTGAADDSGLPNDRFFAVRPEGSVSTLKIQRTERGDSAVYLCASSLTIQAEQYFGPGTRLTVT.

DNA of the CDR3: TGTGCCAGCAGCCAACTCAGACAGGGGGCCTACGAGCAGTACTTC. It translates to CASSQLRQGAYEQYF. The chain combines TRBV4-2 with TRBJ2-7, with 9 bases fitting TRBD1. CDR1 and CDR2 (germline): LGHNA, YNFKEQ. V lost 2 bases to trimming and J lost 2 bases; unmatched junction nucleotides: 4. CDR3 length: 15 amino acids.